This record covers a single TCR beta chain. This record belongs to a study of blood T cell repertoires in COVID-19. Whole-study context: PBMCs, B-cell-depleted T cells, or T cells provided the cDNA or gDNA that made up the material.

In the original workflow: Cell counts per sample came from amplifying reference gene primers. Libraries were prepared by immunoSEQ multiplex PCR; TCRdb keeps only in-frame clonotypes and omits some of them. D and trimming come from the DNA, and the V and J calls and clone size come from that table. This sample has about 260,000 clones, with roughly 80% found just once. The CDR3 is 13 amino acids. Per germline, CDR1 SGHKS and CDR2 YYEKEE (reference sequence). Trimming removed 1 base from V and 4 bases from J, with 7 bases in between. What was sequenced was peripheral blood. The chain has TRBV5-5 and TRBJ2-3; D remains ambiguous. This receptor was obtained from a man aged 55 to 70 who had recovered from COVID-19. CDR3 sequence reads: CASSLSSSDTQYF. The DNA of the CDR3 is TGTGCCAGCAGCTTGTCCAGTTCAGATACGCAGTATTTT.